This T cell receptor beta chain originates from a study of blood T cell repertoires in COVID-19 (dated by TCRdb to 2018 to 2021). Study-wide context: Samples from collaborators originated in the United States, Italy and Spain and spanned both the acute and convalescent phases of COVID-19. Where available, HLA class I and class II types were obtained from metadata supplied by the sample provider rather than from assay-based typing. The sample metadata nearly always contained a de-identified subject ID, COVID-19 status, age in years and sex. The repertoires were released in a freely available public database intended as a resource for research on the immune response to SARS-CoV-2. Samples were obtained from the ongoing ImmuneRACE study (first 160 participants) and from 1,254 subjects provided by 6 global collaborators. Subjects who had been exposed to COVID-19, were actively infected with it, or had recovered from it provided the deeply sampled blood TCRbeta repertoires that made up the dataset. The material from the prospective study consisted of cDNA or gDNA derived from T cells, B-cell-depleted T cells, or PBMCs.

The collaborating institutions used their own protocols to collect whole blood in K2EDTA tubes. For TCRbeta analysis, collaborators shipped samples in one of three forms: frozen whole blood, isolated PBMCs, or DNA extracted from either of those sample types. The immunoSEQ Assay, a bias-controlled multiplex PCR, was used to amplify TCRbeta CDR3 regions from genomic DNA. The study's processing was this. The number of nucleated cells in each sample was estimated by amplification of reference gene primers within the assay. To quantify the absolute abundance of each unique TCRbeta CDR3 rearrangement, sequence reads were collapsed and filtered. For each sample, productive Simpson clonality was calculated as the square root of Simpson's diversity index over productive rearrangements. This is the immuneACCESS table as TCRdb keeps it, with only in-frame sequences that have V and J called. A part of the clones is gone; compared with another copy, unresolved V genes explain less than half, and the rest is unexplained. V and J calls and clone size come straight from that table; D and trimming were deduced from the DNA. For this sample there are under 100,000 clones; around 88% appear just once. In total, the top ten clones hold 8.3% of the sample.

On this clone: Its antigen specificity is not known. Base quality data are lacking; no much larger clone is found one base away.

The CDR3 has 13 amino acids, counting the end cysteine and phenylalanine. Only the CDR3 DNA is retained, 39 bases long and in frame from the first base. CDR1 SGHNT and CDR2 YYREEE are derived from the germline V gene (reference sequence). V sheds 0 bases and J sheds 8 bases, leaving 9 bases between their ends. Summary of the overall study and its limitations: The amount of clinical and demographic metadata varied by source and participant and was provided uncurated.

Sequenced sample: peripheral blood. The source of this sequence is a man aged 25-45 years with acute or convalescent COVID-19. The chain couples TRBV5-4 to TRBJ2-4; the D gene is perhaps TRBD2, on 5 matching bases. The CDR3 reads CASSLAGLDIQYF. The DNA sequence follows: TGTGCCAGCAGCTTGGCGGGGTTGGACATTCAGTACTTC.